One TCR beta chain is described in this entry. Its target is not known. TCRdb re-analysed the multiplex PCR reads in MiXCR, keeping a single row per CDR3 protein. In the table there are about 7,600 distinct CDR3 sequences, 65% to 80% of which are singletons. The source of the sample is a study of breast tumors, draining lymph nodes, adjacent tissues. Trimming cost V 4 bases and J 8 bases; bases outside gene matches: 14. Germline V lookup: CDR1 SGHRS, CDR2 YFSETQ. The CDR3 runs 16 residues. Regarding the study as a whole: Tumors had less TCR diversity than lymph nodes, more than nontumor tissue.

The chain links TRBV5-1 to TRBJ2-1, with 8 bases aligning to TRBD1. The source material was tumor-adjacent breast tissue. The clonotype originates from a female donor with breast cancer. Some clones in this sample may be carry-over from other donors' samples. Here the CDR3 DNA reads TGCGCCAGCAGCCCCCCCCGGCGGACAGGGACAGATGAGCAGTTCTTC. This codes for CASSPPRRTGTDEQFF.